This TCR beta chain was recorded in a study of T cells in Graves' hyperthyroidism and ophthalmopathy. Study information: Before any treatment, at initial diagnosis, peripheral blood was collected.

This CDR3 is 16 amino acids long. Losses at the gene ends were 4 bases for V and 0 bases for J; bases not matched to a gene: 8. Per the germline V gene, CDR1 is SGHAT and CDR2 is FQNNGV. The table lists this clonotype with a few counts. TCR beta CDR3 region amplification was performed from RNA transcripts. The study used the HTBI primer set for a first-round RT-PCR of the TCR CDR3. From the multiplex PCR reads, TCRdb called clonotypes with MiXCR, one entry per CDR3 protein. The repertoire holds approximately 400,000 distinct CDR3 sequences, with roughly 25% as singletons. Sequenced input: blood. This clonotype was obtained from a man between 50 and 59 years old with Graves' hyperthyroidism. This sequence joins TRBV11-2 and TRBJ1-1, with 7 bases lining up with TRBD1. Here the CDR3 reads CASSSGDSLLNTEAFF. In DNA, the CDR3 is TGTGCCAGCAGCTCAGGGGACAGCCTGCTGAACACTGAAGCTTTCTTT.